These T cell receptor beta chains were read from a single sample in a study of type 1 regulatory T cells. TCRdb re-called the reads through MiXCR, storing one row per CDR3 protein. The sample carries under 75,000 distinct CDR3 sequences, roughly 20% recorded once. Their cognate antigens are unknown. Input material: cultured type 1 regulatory T (Tr1) cells, either the whole culture or a sorted fraction (not recorded which). These receptor sequences come from a human donor in good health. CDR3s include the opening cysteine and the closing phenylalanine or tryptophan. The D gene is left open where the match is weak. Not all rows give a size; the values are once, few, many and, for expanded clones, a class.

V: TRBV15; J: TRBJ2-7; size: .; D: TRBD1; CDR3: CATSRQGDEQYF; DNA: TGTGCCACCTCAAGACAGGGCGACGAGCAGTACTTC
V: TRBV12-3/TRBV12-4; J: TRBJ2-2; size: few; D: .; CDR3: CASSFRRAAGELFF; DNA: TGTGCCAGCAGTTTTCGGAGGGCGGCCGGGGAGCTGTTTTTT
V: TRBV7-9; J: TRBJ2-1; size: .; D: TRBD2; CDR3: CASSMSGTSHNEQFF; DNA: TGTGCCAGCAGCATGTCCGGGACTAGTCACAATGAGCAGTTCTTC
V: TRBV2; J: TRBJ2-4; size: few; D: .; CDR3: CASSAVLGAKNIQYF; DNA: TGTGCCAGCAGTGCCGTGCTTGGAGCCAAAAACATTCAGTACTTC
V: TRBV9; J: TRBJ1-3; size: .; D: .; CDR3: CASSQYYPTGNGNTIYF; DNA: TGTGCCAGCAGCCAGTACTACCCCACAGGGAACGGAAACACCATATATTTT
V: TRBV12-3/TRBV12-4; J: TRBJ1-4; size: .; D: .; CDR3: CASSLGTATNEKLFF; DNA: TGTGCCAGCAGTTTAGGGACAGCAACTAATGAAAAACTGTTTTTT
V: TRBV20-1; J: TRBJ2-7; size: .; D: TRBD2; CDR3: CSAETSQEYEQYF; DNA: TGCAGTGCCGAGACTAGCCAAGAATACGAGCAGTACTTC
V: TRBV12-3/TRBV12-4; J: TRBJ2-5; size: many; D: .; CDR3: CASSYGTIQETQYF; DNA: TGTGCCAGCAGTTACGGGACCATCCAAGAGACCCAGTACTTC
V: TRBV5-1; J: TRBJ2-1; size: medium-sized; D: .; CDR3: CASSLVNSGANNEQFF; DNA: TGCGCCAGCAGCTTGGTGAATAGCGGAGCTAACAATGAGCAGTTCTTC
V: TRBV4-2; J: TRBJ2-7; size: .; D: TRBD2; CDR3: CASSQEGQGGLAATYEQYF; DNA: TGTGCCAGCAGCCAAGAAGGGCAAGGCGGTCTAGCGGCCACCTACGAGCAGTACTTC
V: TRBV20-1; J: TRBJ1-3; size: few; D: .; CDR3: CSARTGSGNTIYF; DNA: TGCAGTGCTAGGACAGGCTCTGGAAACACCATATATTTT
V: TRBV12-3/TRBV12-4; J: TRBJ2-7; size: few; D: TRBD2; CDR3: CASSLTSGSEQYF; DNA: TGTGCCAGCAGTCTGACTAGCGGGAGTGAGCAGTACTTC
V: TRBV20-1; J: TRBJ2-2; size: .; D: .; CDR3: CSAESRTFGIGELFF; DNA: TGCAGTGCCGAGTCCAGGACGTTCGGAATCGGGGAGCTGTTTTTT
V: TRBV29-1; J: TRBJ2-1; size: .; D: TRBD1; CDR3: CSVIEGSTGYNEQFF; DNA: TGCAGCGTAATTGAAGGTTCGACAGGGTACAATGAGCAGTTCTTC
V: TRBV7-9; J: TRBJ1-6; size: few; D: TRBD1; CDR3: CASSRQGRNSPLHF; DNA: TGTGCCAGCAGCCGACAGGGACGAAATTCACCCCTCCACTTT
V: TRBV29-1; J: TRBJ2-7; size: few; D: TRBD1; CDR3: CSVARGQGGPYEQYF; DNA: TGCAGCGTCGCTCGGGGACAGGGGGGACCCTACGAGCAGTACTTC